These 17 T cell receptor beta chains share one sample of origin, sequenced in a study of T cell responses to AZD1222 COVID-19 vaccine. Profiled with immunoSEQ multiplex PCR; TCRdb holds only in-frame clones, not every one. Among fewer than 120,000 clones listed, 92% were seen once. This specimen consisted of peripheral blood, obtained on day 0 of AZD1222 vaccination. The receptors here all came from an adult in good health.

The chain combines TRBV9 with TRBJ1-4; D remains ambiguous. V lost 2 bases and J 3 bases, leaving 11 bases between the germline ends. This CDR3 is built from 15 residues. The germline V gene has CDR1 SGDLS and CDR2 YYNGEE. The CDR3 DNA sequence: TGTGCCAGCAGCGTGTCGGTGTCCGCTAATGAAAAACTGTTTTTT. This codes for CASSVSVSANEKLFF. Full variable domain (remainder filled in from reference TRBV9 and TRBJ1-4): DSGVTQTPKHLITATGQRVTLRCSPRSGDLSVYWYQQSLDQGLQFLIQYYNGEERAKGNILERFSAQQFPDLHSELNLSSLELGDSALYFCASSVSVSANEKLFFGSGTQLSVL.

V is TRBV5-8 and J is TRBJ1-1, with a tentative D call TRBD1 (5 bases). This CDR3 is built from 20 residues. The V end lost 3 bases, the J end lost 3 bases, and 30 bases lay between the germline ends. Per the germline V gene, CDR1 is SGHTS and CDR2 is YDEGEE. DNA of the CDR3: TGTGCCAGCAGCTACTTCTTCACCCTCCGTTTAGGGGTTTTCGACACTGAAGCTTTCTTT. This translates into CASSYFFTLRLGVFDTEAFF.

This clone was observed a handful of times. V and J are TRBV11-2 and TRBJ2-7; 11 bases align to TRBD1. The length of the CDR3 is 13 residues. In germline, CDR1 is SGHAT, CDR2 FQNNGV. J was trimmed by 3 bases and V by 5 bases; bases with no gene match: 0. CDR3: CASSGTGGYEQYF. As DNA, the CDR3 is TGTGCCAGCAGCGGGACAGGGGGCTACGAGCAGTACTTC.

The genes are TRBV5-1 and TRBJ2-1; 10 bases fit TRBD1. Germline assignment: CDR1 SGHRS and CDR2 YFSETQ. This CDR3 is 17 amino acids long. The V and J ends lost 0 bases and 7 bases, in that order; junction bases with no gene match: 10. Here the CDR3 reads CASSLASGTGEVNEQFF. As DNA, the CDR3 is TGCGCCAGCAGCTTGGCCTCCGGGACAGGGGAGGTGAATGAGCAGTTCTTC. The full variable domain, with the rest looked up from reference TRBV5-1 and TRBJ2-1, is KAGVTQTPRYLIKTRGQQVTLSCSPISGHRSVSWYQQTPGQGLQFLFEYFSETQRNKGNFPGRFSGRQFSNSRSEMNVSTLELGDSALYLCASSLASGTGEVNEQFFGPGTRLTVL.

The CDR3: CTSSPRPVEFF. In DNA, the CDR3 is TGCACCAGCAGCCCCCGACCCGTGGAGTTCTTC. This rearrangement joins TRBV1 to TRBJ2-1. TRBV1 has pseudogene status. The CDR3 has 11 residues.

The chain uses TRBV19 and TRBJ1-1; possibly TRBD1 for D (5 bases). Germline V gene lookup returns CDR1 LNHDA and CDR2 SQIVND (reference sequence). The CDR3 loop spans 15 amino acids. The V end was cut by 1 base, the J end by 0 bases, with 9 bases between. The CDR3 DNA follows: TGTGCCAGTAGTATAGGGGACGGTTTGAACACTGAAGCTTTCTTT. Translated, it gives CASSIGDGLNTEAFF.

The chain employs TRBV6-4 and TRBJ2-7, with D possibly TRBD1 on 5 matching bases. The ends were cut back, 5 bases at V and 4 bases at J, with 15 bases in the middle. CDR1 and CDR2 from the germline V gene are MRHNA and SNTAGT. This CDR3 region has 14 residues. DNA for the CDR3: TGTGCCAGCAGTTTACAGGACGGCGCTTACGAGCAGTACTTC. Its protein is CASSLQDGAYEQYF.

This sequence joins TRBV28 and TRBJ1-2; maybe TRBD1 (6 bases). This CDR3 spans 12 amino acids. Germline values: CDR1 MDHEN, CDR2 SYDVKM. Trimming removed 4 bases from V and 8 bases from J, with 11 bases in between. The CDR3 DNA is TGTGCCAGCAGTTCACAGGGAAAGGGCTACACCTTC. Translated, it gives CASSSQGKGYTF.

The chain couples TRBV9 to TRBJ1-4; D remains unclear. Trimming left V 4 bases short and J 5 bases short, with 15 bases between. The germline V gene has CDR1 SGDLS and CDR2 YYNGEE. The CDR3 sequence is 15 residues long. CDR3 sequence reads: CASSTTPLRNEKLFF. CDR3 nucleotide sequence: TGTGCCAGCAGCACCACCCCGCTTAGGAATGAAAAACTGTTTTTT.

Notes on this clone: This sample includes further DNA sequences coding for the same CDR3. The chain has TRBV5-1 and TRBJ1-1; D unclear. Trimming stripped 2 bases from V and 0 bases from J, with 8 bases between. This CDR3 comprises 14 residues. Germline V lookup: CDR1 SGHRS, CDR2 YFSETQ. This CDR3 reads CASSLSGLNTEAFF. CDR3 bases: TGCGCCAGCAGCTTATCCGGCCTGAACACTGAAGCTTTCTTT.

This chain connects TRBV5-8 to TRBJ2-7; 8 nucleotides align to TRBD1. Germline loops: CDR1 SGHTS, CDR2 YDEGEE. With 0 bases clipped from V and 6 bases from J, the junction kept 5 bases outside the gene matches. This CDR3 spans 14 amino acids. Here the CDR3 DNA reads TGTGCCAGCAGCTTGGGACAGGGGCGTTCCGAGCAGTACTTC. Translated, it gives CASSLGQGRSEQYF.

The CDR3 protein is CASTPRVQKNSPLHF. The CDR3 nucleotides read TGTGCCAGCACTCCAAGGGTACAAAAAAATTCACCCCTCCACTTT. The rearrangement joins TRBV5-6 to TRBJ1-6; D gene ambiguous. The CDR3 has 15 amino acids. Germline V gene data show CDR1 as SGHDT and CDR2 as YYEEEE. Trimming pared 6 bases from V and 7 bases from J, leaving 17 bases between. Complete variable domain (other parts from reference TRBV5-6 and TRBJ1-6): DAGVTQSPTHLIKTRGQQVTLRCSPKSGHDTVSWYQQALGQGPQFIFQYYEEEERQRGNFPDRFSGHQFPNYSSELNVNALLLGDSALYLCASTPRVQKNSPLHFGNGTRLTVT.

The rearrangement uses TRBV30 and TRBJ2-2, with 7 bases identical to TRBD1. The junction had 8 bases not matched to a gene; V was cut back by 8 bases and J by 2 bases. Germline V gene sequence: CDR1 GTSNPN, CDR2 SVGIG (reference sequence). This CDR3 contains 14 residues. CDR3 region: CASTGQINTGELFF. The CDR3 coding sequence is TGTGCCAGCACGGGACAGATAAACACCGGGGAGCTGTTTTTT.

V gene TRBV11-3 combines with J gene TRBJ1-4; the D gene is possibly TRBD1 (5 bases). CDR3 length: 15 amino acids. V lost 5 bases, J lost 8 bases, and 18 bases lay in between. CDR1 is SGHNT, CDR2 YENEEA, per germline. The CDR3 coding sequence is TGTGCCAGCAGCCTGACCGGGACCCCGAAGGAAAAACTGTTTTTT. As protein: CASSLTGTPKEKLFF. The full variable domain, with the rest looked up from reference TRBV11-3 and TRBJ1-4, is EAGVVQSPRYKIIEKKQPVAFWCNPISGHNTLYWYLQNLGQGPELLIRYENEEAVDDSQLPKDRFSAERLKGVDSTLKIQPAELGDSAVYLCASSLTGTPKEKLFFGSGTQLSVL.

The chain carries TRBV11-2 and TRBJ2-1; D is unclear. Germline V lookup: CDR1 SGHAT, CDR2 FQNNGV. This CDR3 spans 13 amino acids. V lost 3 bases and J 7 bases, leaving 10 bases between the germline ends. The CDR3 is CASSFGHGNEQFF. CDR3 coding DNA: TGTGCCAGCAGCTTTGGGCACGGGAATGAGCAGTTCTTC.

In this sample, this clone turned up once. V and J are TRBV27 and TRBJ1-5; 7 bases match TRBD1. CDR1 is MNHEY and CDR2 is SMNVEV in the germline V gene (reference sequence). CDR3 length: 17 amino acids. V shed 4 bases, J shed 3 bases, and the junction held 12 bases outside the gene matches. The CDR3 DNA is TGTGCCAGCAGTTCCCTCCGGACAGGCCTACTCAATCAGCCCCAGCATTTT. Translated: CASSSLRTGLLNQPQHF.

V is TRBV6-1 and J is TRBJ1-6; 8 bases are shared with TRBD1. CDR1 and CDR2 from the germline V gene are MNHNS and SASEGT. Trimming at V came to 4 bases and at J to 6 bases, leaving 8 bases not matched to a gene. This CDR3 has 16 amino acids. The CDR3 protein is CASSALGQGINSPLHF. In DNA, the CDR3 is TGTGCCAGCAGTGCACTAGGACAGGGAATTAATTCACCCCTCCACTTT.